These 11 T cell receptor beta chains share one sample of origin, sequenced in a study of T cell responses to AZD1222 COVID-19 vaccine. Assay used: immunoSEQ multiplex PCR; TCRdb lists only in-frame clones, some missing. The data contain 150,000 to 200,000 clones, roughly 94% of them singletons. This sample comprised peripheral blood, obtained on day 0 of AZD1222 vaccination. The source of these receptors is an adult in good health.

The gene calls are TRBV18 and TRBJ1-6; possibly TRBD1 for D (5 bases). CDR3 length equals 15 residues. The germline CDR1 and CDR2 sequences are KGHSH and LQKENI. The ends were cut back, 6 bases at V and 10 bases at J, with 19 bases in the middle. The CDR3 coding sequence is TGTGCCAGCTCTCCCGGGGGGGACGGAGCGTCACCCCTCCACTTT. It codes for CASSPGGDGASPLHF.

In this sample, this clone turned up once. V usage is TRBV28 and J usage is TRBJ1-1; the match to TRBD1 covers 8 bases. This CDR3 has 11 residues. Germline trimming cut 3 bases from V and 9 bases from J; bases unmatched to any gene: 0. The germline V gene has CDR1 MDHEN and CDR2 SYDVKM. CDR3 protein: CASSFRGQAFF. CDR3 coding DNA: TGTGCCAGCAGTTTCAGGGGGCAAGCTTTCTTT.

The chain uses TRBV27 and TRBJ1-1, with D perhaps matching TRBD1 (5 bases). Trimming cost V 2 bases and J 1 base, with 8 bases left between them. The germline gives CDR1 MNHEY, CDR2 SMNVEV (reference sequence). The CDR3 has 14 residues. The chain's CDR3 is CASSLEGRNTEAFF. The CDR3 coding sequence is TGTGCCAGCAGTTTAGAGGGGCGGAACACTGAAGCTTTCTTT.

This sequence joins TRBV10-3 and TRBJ1-1; D is ambiguous. V lost 6 bases and J lost 1, with 9 bases in between. CDR3 length: 13 amino acids. The germline V gene has CDR1 ENHRY and CDR2 SYGVKD. The CDR3 DNA is TGTGCCATCAGGAGGGATGGGAACACTGAAGCTTTCTTT. Its protein is CAIRRDGNTEAFF.

This clone showed up just a few times. The J gene is TRBJ2-7, the V gene TRBV7-3; tentative D call: TRBD2 (6 bases). The CDR3 runs to 13 residues. CDR1 and CDR2 (germline): SGHTA, FQGTGA. V dropped 5 bases and J dropped 4 bases, with 12 bases sitting between them. DNA of the CDR3: TGTGCCAGCAGCCTCGGGAGAGAGTACGAGCAGTACTTC. This translates into CASSLGREYEQYF.

J is TRBJ2-5 and V is TRBV29-1, with TRBD2 identical over 7 bases. CDR1 and CDR2 from the germline V gene are SQVTM and ANQGSEA. V lost 6 bases to trimming and J lost 3 bases; unmatched junction nucleotides: 10. This CDR3 spans 14 amino acids. CDR3 DNA sequence: TGCAGCGTGGCCCCCGGGGGGTCCAAAGAGACCCAGTACTTC. It specifies CSVAPGGSKETQYF.

The chain employs TRBV7-6 and TRBJ2-1; 9 bases map to TRBD2. CDR1 is SGHVS and CDR2 is FNYEAQ in the germline V gene. This CDR3 comprises 16 residues. The J segment lost 6 bases and the V segment lost 1 base, leaving 7 bases of the junction unmatched. The CDR3 bases are TGTGCCAGCAGCTTAGGCGGGAGGGCCAGGGGCAATGAGCAGTTCTTC. Protein product: CASSLGGRARGNEQFF.

The chain carries TRBV5-8 and TRBJ1-5, with a possible D match to TRBD1 (5 bases). The CDR3 loop spans 14 amino acids. Germline V gives CDR1 SGHTS, CDR2 YDEGEE. V was trimmed by 3 bases and J by 5 bases, leaving 12 bases between them. CDR3 sequence (DNA): TGTGCCAGCAGCTATAGGGGCCCCGATCAGCCCCAGCATTTT. This gives the protein CASSYRGPDQPQHF.

This clone was seen a few times. The V and J genes are TRBV12-5 and TRBJ2-1; D is ambiguous. The CDR3 covers 12 residues. The germline V gene has CDR1 LGHNT and CDR2 FRNRAP. V lost 2 bases and J lost 9, with 8 bases in between. CDR3 nucleotide sequence: TGTGCTAGTGGTTTGAATTTAGGTGAGCAGTTCTTC. This encodes CASGLNLGEQFF.

The DNA of the CDR3 is TGTGCCAGCAGCAAACGAACAGGGGGCGCAGCTACTTTTCCCTCCTACAATGAGCAGTTCTTC. Translation gives CASSKRTGGAATFPSYNEQFF. The V call is TRBV12-1, the J call TRBJ2-1; TRBD1, the table's D call, was not compared with the DNA. TRBV12-1 is a pseudogene. The CDR3 runs to 21 residues.

J is TRBJ1-1 and V is TRBV19; possibly TRBD1 for D (5 bases). The CDR3 is made up of 14 amino acids. CDR1 and CDR2 (germline): LNHDA, SQIVND (reference sequence). Trimming pared 8 bases from V and 1 base from J, leaving 14 bases between. The DNA for the CDR3 is TGTGCCAGTGGGGGATCTCGAGGGAACACTGAAGCTTTCTTT. Translating it yields CASGGSRGNTEAFF.